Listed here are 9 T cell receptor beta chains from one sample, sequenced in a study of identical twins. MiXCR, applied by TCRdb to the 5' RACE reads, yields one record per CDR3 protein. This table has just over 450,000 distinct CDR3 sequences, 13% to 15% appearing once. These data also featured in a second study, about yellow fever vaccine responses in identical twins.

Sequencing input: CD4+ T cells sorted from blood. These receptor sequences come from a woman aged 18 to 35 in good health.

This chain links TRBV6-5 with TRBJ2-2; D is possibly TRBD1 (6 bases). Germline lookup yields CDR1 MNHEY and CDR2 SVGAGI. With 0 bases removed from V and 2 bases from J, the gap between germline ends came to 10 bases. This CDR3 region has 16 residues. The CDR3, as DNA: TGTGCCAGCAGTTACTCTTCAGGGGCCAACACCGGGGAGCTGTTTTTT. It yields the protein CASSYSSGANTGELFF.

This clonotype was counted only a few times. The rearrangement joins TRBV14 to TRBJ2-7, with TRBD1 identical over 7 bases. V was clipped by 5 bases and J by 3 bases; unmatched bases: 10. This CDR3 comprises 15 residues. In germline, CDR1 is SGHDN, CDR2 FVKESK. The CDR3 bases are TGTGCCAGCAGCTTTCGCCGGGACAGACGCTACGAGCAGTACTTC. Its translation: CASSFRRDRRYEQYF.

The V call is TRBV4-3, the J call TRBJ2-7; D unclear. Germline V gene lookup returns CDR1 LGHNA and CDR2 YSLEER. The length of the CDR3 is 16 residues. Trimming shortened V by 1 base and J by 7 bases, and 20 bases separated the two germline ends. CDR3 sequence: CASSQAAGGVDREQYF. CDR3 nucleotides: TGCGCCAGCAGCCAAGCCGCCGGCGGCGTAGATCGAGAGCAGTACTTC.

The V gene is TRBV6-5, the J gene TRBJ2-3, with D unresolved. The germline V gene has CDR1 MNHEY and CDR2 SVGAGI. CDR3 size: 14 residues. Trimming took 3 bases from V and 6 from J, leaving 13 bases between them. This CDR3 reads CASSYFGVDDTQYF. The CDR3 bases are TGTGCCAGCAGTTATTTTGGGGTAGATGATACGCAGTATTTT.

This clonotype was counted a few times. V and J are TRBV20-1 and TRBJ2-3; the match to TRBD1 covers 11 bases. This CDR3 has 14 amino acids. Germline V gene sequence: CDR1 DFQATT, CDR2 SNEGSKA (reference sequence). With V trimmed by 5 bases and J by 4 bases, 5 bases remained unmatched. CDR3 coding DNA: TGCAGTGCTGAAGGACAGGGGGCCCCAGATACGCAGTATTTT. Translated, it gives CSAEGQGAPDTQYF.

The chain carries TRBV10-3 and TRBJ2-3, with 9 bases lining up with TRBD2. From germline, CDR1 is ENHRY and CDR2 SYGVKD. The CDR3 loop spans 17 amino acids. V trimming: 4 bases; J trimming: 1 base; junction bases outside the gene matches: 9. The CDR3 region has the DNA TGTGCCATCAGTGCCCTTCCTTCTAGCGGGGGCACAGATACGCAGTATTTT. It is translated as CAISALPSSGGTDTQYF.

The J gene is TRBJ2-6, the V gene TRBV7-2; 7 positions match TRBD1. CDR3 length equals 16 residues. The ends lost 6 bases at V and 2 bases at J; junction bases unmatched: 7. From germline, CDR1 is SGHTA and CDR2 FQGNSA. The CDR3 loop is CASSFFQGAGANVLTF. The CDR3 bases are TGTGCCAGCAGTTTTTTTCAGGGGGCTGGGGCCAACGTCCTGACTTTC.

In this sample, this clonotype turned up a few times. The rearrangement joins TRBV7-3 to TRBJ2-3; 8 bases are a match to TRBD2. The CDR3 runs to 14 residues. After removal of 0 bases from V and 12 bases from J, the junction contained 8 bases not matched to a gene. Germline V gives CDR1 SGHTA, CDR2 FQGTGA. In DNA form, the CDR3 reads TGTGCCAGCAGCTTAACCGGGGGGGCCTCAGTACAGTATTTT. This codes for CASSLTGGASVQYF.

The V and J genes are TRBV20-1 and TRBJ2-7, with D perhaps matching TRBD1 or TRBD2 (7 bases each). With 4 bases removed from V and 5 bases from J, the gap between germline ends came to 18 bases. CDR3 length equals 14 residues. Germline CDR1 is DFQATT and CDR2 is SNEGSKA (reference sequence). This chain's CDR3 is CSANPSRGGDEQYF. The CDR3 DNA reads TGCAGTGCTAACCCTTCCAGGGGGGGCGACGAGCAGTACTTC.